This T cell receptor (beta chain) emerged from a study of human versus mouse CDR3 diversity and MHC coevolution (dated by TCRdb to about 2017). Study-level background: The immunoSEQ assay was reported to detect one in 200,000 T cells and to minimize multiplex PCR amplification bias. Repertoires of human naive CD4 T cells were used as a reference for TCR selection on multiple MHC II alleles and were compared against human-TCR-locus transgenic mice carrying single MHC II. Across mouse and human samples, each sample had between about 0.6 x 10^7 and 1.7 x 10^7 valid reads. Three healthy volunteer blood donors were included in the human cohort, with one aged 30 to 40, one aged 40 to 50 and one aged 60 to 69 at collection.

What the work shows at the level of the full study, not this receptor alone: On average, humans had more CDR3 deletions and insertions than mice did, pointing to greater exonuclease and TdT activity. Among all the groups compared, the lowest clonal inequality scores came from most of the three human donors. Repertoire diversity was not considered directly comparable between humans and mice because human T cells were selected on six MHC II alleles. iCHAO1 estimates gave humans the largest TCR beta repertoire, approximately 1.7 million clonotypes, attributed likely to selection by multiple MHC II molecules.

Fluorescence-activated cell sorting was used to isolate naive CD4 T cells, defined as CD45RO-negative and CD62L-positive, from PBMCs. From each donor, approximately 50 ml of fresh peripheral blood was taken, and Ficoll density centrifugation was then used to isolate PBMCs. Cells were sorted on a FACSAria III instrument, and every sample had a purity above 90%. In regard to this clone: Its specific antigen is unknown. There are no base qualities to consult, and no much larger clone falls within one base.

The QIAGEN blood and tissue kit was used to extract genomic DNA from sorted cells, and the DNA was quantified on a NanoDrop 1000. TCR alpha and beta chains were deep sequenced and quantified on the immunoSEQ platform using multiplex PCR of genomic DNA. Under the source paper's analysis protocol: TCR sequences were annotated using IMGT gene and region definitions. As a stand-in for the preselection repertoire, out-of-frame rearrangements were used and set against in-frame clonotypes. The iCHAO1 estimator supplied with the immunoSEQ platform was used to estimate repertoire size. A Gini index based on the Lorenz curve was applied to in-frame amino acid clonotypes to measure clonal inequality. The intersect function of the R package tcR was used to count shared clonotypes, and the Jaccard index was used to score similarity. The R prcomp function was used without normalization to run principal component analysis of V, J and V-J usage frequencies. The table was pulled from immuneACCESS by TCRdb, which kept in-frame rearrangements only. Such tables lose some clones; where checked, under half of the loss comes from unresolved V genes, and the rest has no known cause. V, J and clone size derive from that table, while D and trimming were established from the DNA sequence. Recorded for this sample are 60,000 to 95,000 clones; around 92% of them occurred a single time. Around 0.15% of the sample belongs to the ten largest clones.

V loses 0 bases of germline sequence and J loses 1 base, and the interval between the two ends is 8 bases. CDR1 and CDR2 are read off the germline V gene as SGHRS and YFSETQ. Reading from cysteine to phenylalanine, the CDR3 counts 15 amino acids. This entry keeps only the CDR3 DNA: 45 bases, framed from base 1. The receptor was isolated from a person aged 25 to 75 in good health. Input material: naive CD4+ T cells from blood. Per the publication, the cell subset or site label means: CD45RO-negative CD62L-positive naive CD4 T cells. Here the chain combines TRBV5-1 and TRBJ2-1, with no D gene named confidently. CDR3 region: CASSLDFESYNEQFF. In nucleotide form, the sequence is TGCGCCAGCAGCTTGGACTTCGAATCCTACAATGAGCAGTTCTTC.